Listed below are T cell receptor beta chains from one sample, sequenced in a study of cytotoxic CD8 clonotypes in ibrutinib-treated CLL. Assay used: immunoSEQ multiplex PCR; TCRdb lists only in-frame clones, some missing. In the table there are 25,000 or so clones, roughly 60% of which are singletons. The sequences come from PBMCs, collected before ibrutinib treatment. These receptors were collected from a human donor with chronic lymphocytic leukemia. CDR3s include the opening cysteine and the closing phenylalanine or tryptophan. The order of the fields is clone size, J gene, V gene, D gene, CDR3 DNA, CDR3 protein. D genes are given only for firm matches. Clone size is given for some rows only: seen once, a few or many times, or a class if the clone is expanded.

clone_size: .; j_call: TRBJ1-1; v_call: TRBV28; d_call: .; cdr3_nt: TGTGCCAGCAGTCTCCGACCAGGGGAAGCTTTCTTT; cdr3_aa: CASSLRPGEAFF
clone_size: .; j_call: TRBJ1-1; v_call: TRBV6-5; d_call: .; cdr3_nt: TGTGCCAGCAGTTCCGCGGTTCCGGCGCTGGGAGCTTTCTTT; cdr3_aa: CASSSAVPALGAFF
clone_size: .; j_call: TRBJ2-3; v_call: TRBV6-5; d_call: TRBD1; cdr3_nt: TGTGCCAGCGCGTTCACTCCGGGACAGGGTATACGGGAGTATTTT; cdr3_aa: CASAFTPGQGIREYF
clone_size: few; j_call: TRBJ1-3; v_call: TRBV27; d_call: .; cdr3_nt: TGTGCCAGCGGCCCTCCCCATCCACTGGGACACACCATATATTTT; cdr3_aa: CASGPPHPLGHTIYF
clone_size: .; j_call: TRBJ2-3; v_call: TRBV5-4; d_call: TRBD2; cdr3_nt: TGTGCCAGCAGCTTGAGCGGGAAAGATACGCAGTATTTT; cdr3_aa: CASSLSGKDTQYF
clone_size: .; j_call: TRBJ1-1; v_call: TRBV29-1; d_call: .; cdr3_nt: TGCAGTAGCATCGAGGGAACTGAAGCTTTCTTT; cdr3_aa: CSSIEGTEAFF
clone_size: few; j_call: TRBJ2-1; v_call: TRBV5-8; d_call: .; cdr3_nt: TGTGCCAGCAGCCCGCGGGGAGGAAGCTACAATGAGCAGTTCTTC; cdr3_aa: CASSPRGGSYNEQFF
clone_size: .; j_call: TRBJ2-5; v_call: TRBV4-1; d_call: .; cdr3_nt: TGCGCCAGCAGCCACCCAGGTGGAGAGACCCAGTACTTC; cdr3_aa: CASSHPGGETQYF
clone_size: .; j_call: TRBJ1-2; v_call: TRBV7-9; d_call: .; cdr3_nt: TGTGCCAGCAGCTTAATGGGGGATGGCTACACCTTC; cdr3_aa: CASSLMGDGYTF
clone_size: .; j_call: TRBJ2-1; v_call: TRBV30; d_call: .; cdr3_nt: TGTGCCTGGAGCCTGACAGAGAGCTCCTACAATGAGCAGTTCTTC; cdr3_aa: CAWSLTESSYNEQFF
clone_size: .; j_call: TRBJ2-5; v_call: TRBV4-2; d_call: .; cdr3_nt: TGTGCCAGCAGCCTCGTAGGAGCCCCAGAGGGGGAGACCCAGTACTTC; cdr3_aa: CASSLVGAPEGETQYF
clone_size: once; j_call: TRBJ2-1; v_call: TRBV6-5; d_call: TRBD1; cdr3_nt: TGTGCCAGCAGAACCGGACAGGGTCTCTACAATGAGCAGTTCTTC; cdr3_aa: CASRTGQGLYNEQFF
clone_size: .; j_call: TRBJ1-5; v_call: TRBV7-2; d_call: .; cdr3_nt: TGTGCCAGCAGCTTATCGCTTTTAGGGGGGGTCAATCAGCCCCAGCATTTT; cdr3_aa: CASSLSLLGGVNQPQHF
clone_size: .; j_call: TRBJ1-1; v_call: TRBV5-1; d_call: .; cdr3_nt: TGCGCCAGCAGCTTGTTTCCGGAATCTGAAGCTTTCTTT; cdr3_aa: CASSLFPESEAFF
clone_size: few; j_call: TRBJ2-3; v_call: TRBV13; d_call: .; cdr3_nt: TGTGCCAGCAGCTCGACTAATACGCAGTATTTT; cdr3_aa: CASSSTNTQYF
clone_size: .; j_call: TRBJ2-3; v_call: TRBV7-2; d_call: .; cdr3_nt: TGTGCCAGCAGCTGGGCCACAGATACGCAGTATTTT; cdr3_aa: CASSWATDTQYF
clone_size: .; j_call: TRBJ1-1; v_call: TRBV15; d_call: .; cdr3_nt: TGTGCCACCAGCAGAGGGGTATATCTGGTGGGCACTGAAGCTTTCTTT; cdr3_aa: CATSRGVYLVGTEAFF
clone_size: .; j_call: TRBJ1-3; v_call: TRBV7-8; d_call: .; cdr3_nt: TGTGCCAGCAGCTTAATGGCTGGAAACACCATATATTTT; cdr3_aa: CASSLMAGNTIYF
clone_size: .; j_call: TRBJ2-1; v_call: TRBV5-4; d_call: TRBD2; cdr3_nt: TGTGCCAGCCATTCGGGGGGAGGCCCCAGAAATGAGCAGTTCTTC; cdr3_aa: CASHSGGGPRNEQFF
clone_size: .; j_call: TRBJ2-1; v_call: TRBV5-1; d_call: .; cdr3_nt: TGCGCCAGCAGCAAGAGCGGGTGGGATTACAATGAGCAGTTCTTC; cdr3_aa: CASSKSGWDYNEQFF
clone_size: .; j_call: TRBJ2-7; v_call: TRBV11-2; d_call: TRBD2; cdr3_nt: TGTGCCAGCAGCTTATATCTCCGGGGGGGATCCTACGAGCAGTACTTC; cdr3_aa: CASSLYLRGGSYEQYF
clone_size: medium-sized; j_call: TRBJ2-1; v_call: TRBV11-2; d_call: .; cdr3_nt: TGTGCCAGCAGCTTACCGCCCTACAATGAGCAGTTCTTC; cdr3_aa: CASSLPPYNEQFF
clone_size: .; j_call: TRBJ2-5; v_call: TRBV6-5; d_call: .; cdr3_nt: TGTGCCAGCAGTTACTTTGATGGACTCGAAGAGACCCAGTACTTC; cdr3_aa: CASSYFDGLEETQYF
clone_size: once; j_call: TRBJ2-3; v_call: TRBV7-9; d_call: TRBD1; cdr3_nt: TGTGCCAGCAGCTTCACCCCGGGACAGGGCACAGATACGCAGTATTTT; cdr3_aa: CASSFTPGQGTDTQYF
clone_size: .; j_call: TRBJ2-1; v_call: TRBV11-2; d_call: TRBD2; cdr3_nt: TGTGCCAGCAGCTACCCGGGACTAGCGGCAAATTCCTACAATGAGCAGTTCTTC; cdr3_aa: CASSYPGLAANSYNEQFF
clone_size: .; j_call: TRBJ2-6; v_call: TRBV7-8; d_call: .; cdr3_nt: TGTGCCAGCAGCCCGGGGACCACCTCTGGGGCCAACGTCCTGACTTTC; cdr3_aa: CASSPGTTSGANVLTF
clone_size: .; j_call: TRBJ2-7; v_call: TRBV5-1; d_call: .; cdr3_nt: TGCGCCAGCAGCTTGGATCCATCTTCAAACTACGAGCAGTACTTC; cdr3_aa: CASSLDPSSNYEQYF
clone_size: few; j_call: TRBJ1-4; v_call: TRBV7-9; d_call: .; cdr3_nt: TGTGCCAGCAGCCCGCACGGGGGGAATGAAAAACTGTTTTTT; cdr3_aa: CASSPHGGNEKLFF
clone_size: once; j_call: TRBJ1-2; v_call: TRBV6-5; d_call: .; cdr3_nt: TGTGCCAGCAGTTACTCGATAATGGGTGGCTATGGCTACACCTTC; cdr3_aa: CASSYSIMGGYGYTF
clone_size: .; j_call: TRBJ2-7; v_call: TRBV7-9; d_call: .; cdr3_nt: TGTGCCAGCAGCTTATTAGCCGGGGTGGAGCAGTACTTC; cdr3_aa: CASSLLAGVEQYF
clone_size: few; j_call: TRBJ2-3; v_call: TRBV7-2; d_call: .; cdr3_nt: TGTGCCAGCAGCCTCCGGTGGGATACGCAGTATTTT; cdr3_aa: CASSLRWDTQYF
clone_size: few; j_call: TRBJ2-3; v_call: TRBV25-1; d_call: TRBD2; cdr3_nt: TGTGCCAGCAGTGAATTGGACGCGGGGGGGCAGGATACGCAGTATTTT; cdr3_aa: CASSELDAGGQDTQYF
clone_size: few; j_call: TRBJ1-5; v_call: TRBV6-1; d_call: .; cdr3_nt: TGTGCCAGCAGGACCATTGACACTAGCAATCAGCCCCAGCATTTT; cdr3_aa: CASRTIDTSNQPQHF
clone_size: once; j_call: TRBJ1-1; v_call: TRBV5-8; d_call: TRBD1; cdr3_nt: TGTGCCAGCAGCCCTCGGACAGGGAACACTGAAGCTTTCTTT; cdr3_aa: CASSPRTGNTEAFF
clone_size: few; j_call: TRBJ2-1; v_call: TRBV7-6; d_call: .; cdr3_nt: TGTGCCAGCAGCTTCGAAGCCGAAAACAATGAGCAGTTCTTC; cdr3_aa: CASSFEAENNEQFF
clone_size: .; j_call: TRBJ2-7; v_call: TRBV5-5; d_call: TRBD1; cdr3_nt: TGTGCCAGCAGCTTGGGGACCGACAGGGGGTACTTC; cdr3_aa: CASSLGTDRGYF
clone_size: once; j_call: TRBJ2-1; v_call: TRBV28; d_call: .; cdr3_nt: TGTGCCAGCGGGTGGCGGGGTTGGGGCAATGAGCAGTTCTTC; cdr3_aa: CASGWRGWGNEQFF
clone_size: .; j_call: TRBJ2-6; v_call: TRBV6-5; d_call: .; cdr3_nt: TGTGCCAGCAGGGTACGGGTATCTGGGGCCAACGTCCTGACTTTC; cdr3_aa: CASRVRVSGANVLTF
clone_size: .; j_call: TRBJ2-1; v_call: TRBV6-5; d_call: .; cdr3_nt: TGTGCCAGCAGTTCCCTCTACAATGAGCAGTTCTTC; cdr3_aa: CASSSLYNEQFF
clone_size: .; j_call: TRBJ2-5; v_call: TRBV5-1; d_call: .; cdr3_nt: TGCGCCAGCAGCTTAAACTACAGGGAATTAGGCGAGACCCAGTACTTC; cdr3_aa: CASSLNYRELGETQYF
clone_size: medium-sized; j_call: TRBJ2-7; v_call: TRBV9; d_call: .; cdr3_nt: TGTGCCAGCAGCGGGGACGGATCCTACGAGCAGTACTTC; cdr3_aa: CASSGDGSYEQYF
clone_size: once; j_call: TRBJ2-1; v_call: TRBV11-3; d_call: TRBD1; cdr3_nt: TGTGCCAGCAGCGACGGACAGGGGAGATACAATGAGCAGTTCTTC; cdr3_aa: CASSDGQGRYNEQFF
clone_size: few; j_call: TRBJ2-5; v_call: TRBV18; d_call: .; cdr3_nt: TGTGCCAGCTCACCAACAGGCCGAGAGACCCAGTACTTC; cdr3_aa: CASSPTGRETQYF
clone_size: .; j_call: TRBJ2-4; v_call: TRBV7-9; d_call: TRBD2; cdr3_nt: TGTGCCAGCAGCTTAGTGGGCCTAGCGGGAGGTTCAAACATTCAGTACTTC; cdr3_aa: CASSLVGLAGGSNIQYF
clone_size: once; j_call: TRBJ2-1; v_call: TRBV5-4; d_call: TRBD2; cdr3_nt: TGTGCCAGCAGCTTGGCTTCGCTAGCGGGGGGTTACAATGAGCAGTTCTTC; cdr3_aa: CASSLASLAGGYNEQFF
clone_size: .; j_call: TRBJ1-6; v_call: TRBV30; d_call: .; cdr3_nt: TGTGCCTGGAGTGGGGAAATGGGGGTCGGGTCACCCCTCCACTTT; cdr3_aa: CAWSGEMGVGSPLHF
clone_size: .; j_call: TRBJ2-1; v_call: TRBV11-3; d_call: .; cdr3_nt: TGTGCCAGCAGTCGAGAGGGCTCCTACAATGAGCAGTTCTTC; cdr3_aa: CASSREGSYNEQFF
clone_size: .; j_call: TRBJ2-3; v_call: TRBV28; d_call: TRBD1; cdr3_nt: TGTGCCAGCAGTTCCCAACAGGGGCGGCGGACGAAGACAACAGATACGCAGTATTTT; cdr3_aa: CASSSQQGRRTKTTDTQYF
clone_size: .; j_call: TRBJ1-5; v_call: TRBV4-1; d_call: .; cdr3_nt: TGCGCCAGCAGCCAAGAAGGTGGGAGACAGAATCAGCCCCAGCATTTT; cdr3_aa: CASSQEGGRQNQPQHF